This TCR beta chain was obtained from a study of cytomegalovirus exposure and HLA in healthy donors (dated 2017 in TCRdb). At the level of the whole study: According to a later analysis, the roughly 120 validation repertoires were produced on the same platform as the 680 or so repertoires of the first cohort. The study aimed to test whether signatures of past pathogen exposure could be identified by cataloging public T cell receptors. In addition to the first cohort of about 650 subjects, a separate validation cohort of approximately 130 different subjects was used. To predict cytomegalovirus infection status, the study brought together high-throughput TCR immunosequencing, statistical association of individual TCRs with disease status, and machine learning. What the authors observed across the whole study: The validation cohort had no HLA typing available for a later analysis, so co-occurrence within that cohort was assessed over all 120 or so repertoires. The classifier was reported to diagnose cytomegalovirus status with high specificity and sensitivity in both the original cohort and the validation cohort. According to the authors, the approach could potentially be generalized to other disease states and immunological phenotypes. The study gave a list of 150 to 200 TCR beta chains associated with cytomegalovirus. Across donors, most TCR sequences were observed very rarely, whereas some public TCRs were present in many individuals. In vitro tests confirmed that a few of the cytomegalovirus-associated TCR beta chains recognize cytomegalovirus antigens. Of the cluster scores, about 94% were above 0 in a later analysis, which found that TCRs clustered in the first cohort also tended to co-occur in the 95 to 150 validation repertoires.

Library prep was done by the immunoSEQ multiplex PCR assay. The authors' analysis ran thus. A statistical classification framework was built to diagnose cytomegalovirus status from the catalog of TCR beta chain sequences. Here the immuneACCESS table is served through TCRdb, limited to in-frame sequences with V and J called. Missing clones are a known gap in these copies; in checked studies unresolved V genes cover under half, and the rest lacks a known reason. Clone size and the V and J calls come from that table; the DNA yielded D and trimming. The sample table records 70,000 to 85,000 clones; around 95% of these occur just once. About 2.1% of the sample goes to the ten largest clones. There are 14 amino acids in the CDR3, from cysteine to phenylalanine inclusive. Just the 42-base CDR3 DNA is kept, in frame starting at base 1. Per the germline V gene (reference sequence), SEHNR is the CDR1 and FQNEAQ is the CDR2. V drops 6 bases and J drops 3 bases, leaving 14 bases in between.

Note on this clone: No antigen is known for it. There are no base qualities to consult, and no much larger clone falls within one base.

The donors belonged to the validation cohort of around 120 subjects, which was separate from the approximately 680-subject first cohort. The receptor was derived from a woman aged 18-30 years in good health and CMV-seropositive. Sequenced: PBMCs. The receptor chain draws on TRBV7-9 and TRBJ1-1, with a weak D call of TRBD1 (5 bases match). The CDR3 protein sequence reads: CASSLPPGDTEAFF. The nucleotide sequence is given as TGTGCCAGCAGTTTACCACCGGGGGACACTGAAGCTTTCTTT.